A single sample is the source of the 11 T cell receptor beta chains below, sequenced in a study of cytomegalovirus exposure and HLA in healthy donors. PCR amplification relied on 60 Vbeta primers (plus 13 Jbeta primers). Assay: immunoSEQ multiplex PCR; the TCRdb copy retains only in-frame clones and omits some. The sample has 96,000 or so clones; approximately 75% are singletons. Sequenced sample: PBMCs. All receptors come from a woman in her seventies in good health and CMV-seropositive.

The rearrangement joins TRBV5-6 to TRBJ1-2, with TRBD1 identical over 9 bases. The J segment lost 4 bases and the V segment lost 4 bases, leaving 8 bases of the junction unmatched. The CDR3 contains 15 residues. Germline V gives CDR1 SGHDT, CDR2 YYEEEE. The CDR3 spells CASSLVSGQGYGYTF. The CDR3 DNA reads TGTGCCAGCAGCCTGGTCTCGGGACAGGGCTATGGCTACACCTTC.

The chain links TRBV11-2 to TRBJ2-7; 9 nucleotides line up with TRBD1. The CDR3 contains 14 residues. Per the germline V gene, CDR1 is SGHAT and CDR2 is FQNNGV. V dropped 1 base and J dropped 5; count of bases not matched to a gene: 3. Here the CDR3 DNA reads TGTGCCAGCAGCTTAGGGACAGGGGTCAACGAGCAGTACTTC. Protein: CASSLGTGVNEQYF.

The CDR3 DNA is TGTGCCAGCAGGAGAACTGGGGGGGAGCAGTACTTC. It encodes CASRRTGGEQYF. The chain carries TRBV27 and TRBJ2-7; D perhaps matches TRBD2 (6 bases). The germline V gene has CDR1 MNHEY and CDR2 SMNVEV (reference sequence). CDR3 size: 12 residues. V lost 6 bases and J lost 7, with 13 bases in between.

CDR3 bases: TGTGCCACCAGCATTCGTGTAGCGGGAGCGTCGTACAATGAGCAGTTCTTC. Protein sequence: CATSIRVAGASYNEQFF. V usage is TRBV15 and J usage is TRBJ2-1; TRBD2 agrees at 9 bases. Trimming took 4 bases from V and 4 from J; bases not matched to a gene: 11. There are 17 residues in the CDR3. CDR1 is LNHNV and CDR2 is YYDKDF in the germline V gene (reference sequence).

The genes are TRBV10-3 and TRBJ2-3; D is undetermined. This CDR3 is 12 amino acids long. The germline V gene encodes CDR1 ENHRY and CDR2 SYGVKD. V lost 5 bases, J lost 4 bases, and 7 bases lay in between. CDR3 DNA sequence: TGTGCCATCAGTCTTACAGCAGATACGCAGTATTTT. It is translated as CAISLTADTQYF.

The rearrangement links TRBV5-1 to TRBJ2-7; TRBD1 might be the D (5 bases). The CDR3 is 14 amino acids. The V end lost 1 base, the J end lost 2 bases, and 10 bases lay between the germline ends. The germline V gene has CDR1 SGHRS and CDR2 YFSETQ. Here the CDR3 reads CASSLRQGAYEQYF. As DNA, the CDR3 is TGCGCCAGCAGCTTGCGGCAGGGCGCCTACGAGCAGTACTTC.

This sequence joins TRBV10-3 and TRBJ1-6; D gene unclear. Deletions cut 3 bases from V and 14 bases from J, with 14 bases between. This CDR3 region has 13 residues. The germline V gene encodes CDR1 ENHRY and CDR2 SYGVKD. The CDR3 DNA reads as TGTGCCATCAGTGATTGGGAGTCTACGGCCCTCCACTTT. This gives the protein CAISDWESTALHF.

In this sample, this clone turned up a few times. The chain links TRBV5-1 to TRBJ2-3; tentatively, D is TRBD2 (6 bases). The length of the CDR3 is 15 residues. CDR1 SGHRS and CDR2 YFSETQ come from the germline V gene. Trimming cost V 0 bases and J 2 bases, with 10 bases left between them. Here the CDR3 reads CASSLGGDHTDTQYF. In DNA, the CDR3 is TGCGCCAGCAGCTTGGGGGGGGACCACACAGATACGCAGTATTTT.

The rearrangement uses TRBV4-2 and TRBJ2-2; 12 bases agree with TRBD2. Trimming took 4 bases from V and 4 from J; bases not matched to a gene: 10. This CDR3 region has 18 residues. CDR1 and CDR2 from the germline V gene are LGHNA and YNFKEQ. The CDR3 loop reads CASSREKLAGGATGELFF. DNA for the CDR3: TGTGCCAGCAGCCGGGAGAAACTAGCGGGGGGAGCCACCGGGGAGCTGTTTTTT.

This clone was counted a few times. The V gene is TRBV6-5, the J gene TRBJ2-4; 9 nucleotides agree with TRBD1. In germline, CDR1 is MNHEY, CDR2 SVGAGI. The V gene end was trimmed by 6 bases and the J gene end by 7 bases; junction bases not matched to a gene: 10. The CDR3 contains 15 residues. The CDR3 nucleotides read TGTGCCAGCAGACCCACCGGGACAGGGTATAACATTCAGTACTTC. It yields the protein CASRPTGTGYNIQYF.

V is TRBV7-2 and J is TRBJ2-7, with TRBD2 as a possible D gene (6 bases). Trimming stripped 3 bases from V and 2 bases from J, with 8 bases between. Germline lookup yields CDR1 SGHTA and CDR2 FQGNSA. This CDR3 region has 13 residues. CDR3 in DNA: TGTGCCAGCAGCTTCGGCGGGACCTACGAGCAGTACTTC. This encodes CASSFGGTYEQYF.